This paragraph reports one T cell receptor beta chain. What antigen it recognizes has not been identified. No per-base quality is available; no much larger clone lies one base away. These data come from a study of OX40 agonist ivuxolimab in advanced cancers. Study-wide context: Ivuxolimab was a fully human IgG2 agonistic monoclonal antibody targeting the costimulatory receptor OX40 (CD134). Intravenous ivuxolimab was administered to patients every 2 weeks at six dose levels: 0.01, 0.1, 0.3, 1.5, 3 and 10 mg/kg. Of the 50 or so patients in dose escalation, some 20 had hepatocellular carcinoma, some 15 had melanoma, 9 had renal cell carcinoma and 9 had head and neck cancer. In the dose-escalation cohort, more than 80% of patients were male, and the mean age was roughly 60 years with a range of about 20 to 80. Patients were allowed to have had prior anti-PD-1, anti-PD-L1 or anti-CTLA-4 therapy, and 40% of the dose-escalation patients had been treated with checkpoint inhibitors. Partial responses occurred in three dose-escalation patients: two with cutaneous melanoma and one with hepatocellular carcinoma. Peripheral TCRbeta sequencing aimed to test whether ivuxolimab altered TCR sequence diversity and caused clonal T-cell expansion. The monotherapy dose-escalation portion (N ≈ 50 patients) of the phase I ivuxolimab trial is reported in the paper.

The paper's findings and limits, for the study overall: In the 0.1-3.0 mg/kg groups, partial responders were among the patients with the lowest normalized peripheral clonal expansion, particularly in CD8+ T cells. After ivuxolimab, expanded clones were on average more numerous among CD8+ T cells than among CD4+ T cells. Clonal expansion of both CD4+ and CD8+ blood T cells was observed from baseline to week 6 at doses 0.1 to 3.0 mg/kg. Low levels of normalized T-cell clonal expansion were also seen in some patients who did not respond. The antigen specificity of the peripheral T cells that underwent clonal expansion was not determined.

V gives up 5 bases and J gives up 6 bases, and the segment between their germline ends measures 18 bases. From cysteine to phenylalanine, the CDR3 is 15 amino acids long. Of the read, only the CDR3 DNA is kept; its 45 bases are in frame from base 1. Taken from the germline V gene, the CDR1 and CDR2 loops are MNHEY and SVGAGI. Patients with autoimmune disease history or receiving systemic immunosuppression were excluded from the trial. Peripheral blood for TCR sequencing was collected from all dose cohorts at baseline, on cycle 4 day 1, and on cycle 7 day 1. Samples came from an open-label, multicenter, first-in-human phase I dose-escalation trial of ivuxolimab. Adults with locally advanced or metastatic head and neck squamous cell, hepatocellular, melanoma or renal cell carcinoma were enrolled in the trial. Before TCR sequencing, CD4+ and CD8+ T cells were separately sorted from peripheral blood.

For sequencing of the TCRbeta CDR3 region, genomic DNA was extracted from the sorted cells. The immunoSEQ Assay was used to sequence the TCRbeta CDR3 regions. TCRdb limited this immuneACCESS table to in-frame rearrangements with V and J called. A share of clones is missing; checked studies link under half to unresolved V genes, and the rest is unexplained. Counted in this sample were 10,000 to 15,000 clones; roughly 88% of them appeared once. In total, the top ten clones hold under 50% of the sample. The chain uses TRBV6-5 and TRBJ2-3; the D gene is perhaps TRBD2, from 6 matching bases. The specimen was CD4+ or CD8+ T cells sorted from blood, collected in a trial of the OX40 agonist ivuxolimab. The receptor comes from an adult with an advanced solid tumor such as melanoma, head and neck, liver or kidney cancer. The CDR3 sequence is CASSPLASQRDTQYF. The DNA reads TGTGCCAGCAGTCCGCTAGCGTCCCAGCGGGATACGCAGTATTTT.